These 9 T cell receptor beta chains were all obtained from the same sample, sequenced in a study of CXCR3-negative and CXCR3-positive naive CD8 T cells. The study made its TRB cDNA libraries by 5' RACE, adding UMI labels. Reanalyzing the 5' RACE reads, TCRdb keeps one entry per CDR3 protein, without DNA. This listing includes just over 60,000 distinct CDR3 sequences. The sequencing input was naive CXCR3- CD8+ T cells from blood. The subset denotes: CD45RO-CCR7+CD27+CD95- naive CD8+ T cells lacking CXCR3 (TNR3-). Receptors originate from a human donor in good health. Some clones in this sample may be carry-over from other donors' samples.

J is TRBJ2-6 and V is TRBV28; there is no DNA to check the TCRdb D call of TRBD2. Germline CDR1 is MDHEN and CDR2 is SYDVKM. This CDR3 has 15 residues. The CDR3 loop is CASSPDYSGANVLTF.

The CDR3 reads CASSHTIAGGRNNEQFF. The rearrangement uses TRBV4-1 and TRBJ2-1; TCRdb selects TRBD2, and the lack of DNA leaves this call unchecked. Germline V CDR1 and CDR2: MGHRA, YSYEKL. The length of the CDR3 is 17 residues.

The chain joins TRBV29-1 to TRBJ2-7. Germline assignment: CDR1 SQVTM and CDR2 ANQGSEA. This CDR3 comprises 13 residues. CDR3: CSVETASSYEQYF.

CDR3 amino acids: CASSFGENTGELFF. The chain recombines TRBV4-2 with TRBJ2-2. The CDR3 loop spans 14 amino acids. The germline CDR1 and CDR2 sequences are LGHNA and YNFKEQ.

The chain combines TRBV7-3 with TRBJ1-2; the D call of TRBD1 rests on TCRdb alone, since no DNA is present to check it. Germline values: CDR1 SGHTA, CDR2 FQGTGA. The CDR3 totals 17 residues. CDR3: CASSLSGQGAANYGYTF.

This chain joins TRBV5-6 and TRBJ2-7; the D call from TCRdb, TRBD1, cannot be confirmed without DNA. There are 15 residues in the CDR3. Germline CDR1 reads SGHDT; CDR2 reads YYEEEE. The CDR3 region is CASSFDRGSSYEQYF.

The chain couples TRBV5-1 to TRBJ2-7; the D call from TCRdb, TRBD1, cannot be confirmed without DNA. CDR3 length: 15 amino acids. The germline CDR1 and CDR2 sequences are SGHRS and YFSETQ. The CDR3 region is CASSLGQGLIVEQYF.

This rearrangement joins TRBV5-1 to TRBJ1-1; the TRBD1 assignment by TCRdb is unverifiable without DNA. Germline CDR1 is SGHRS and CDR2 is YFSETQ. This CDR3 has 11 residues. CDR3 protein: CASSLGTVAFF.

The V gene is TRBV12-3 or TRBV12-4, the J gene TRBJ2-3; without DNA, the TCRdb call of TRBD1 cannot be checked. The CDR3 length is 19 residues. CDR3 sequence: CASSTKHRDRGWRADTQYF.